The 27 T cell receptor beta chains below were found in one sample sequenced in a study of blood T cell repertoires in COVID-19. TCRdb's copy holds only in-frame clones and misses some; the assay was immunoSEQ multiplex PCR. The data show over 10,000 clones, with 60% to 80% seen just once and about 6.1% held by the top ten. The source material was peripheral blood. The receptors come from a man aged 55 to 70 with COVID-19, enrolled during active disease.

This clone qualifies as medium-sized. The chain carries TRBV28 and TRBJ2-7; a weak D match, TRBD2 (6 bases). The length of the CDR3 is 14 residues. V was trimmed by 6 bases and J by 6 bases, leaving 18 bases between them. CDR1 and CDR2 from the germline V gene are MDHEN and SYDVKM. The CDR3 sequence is CASSYPRGTGEQYF. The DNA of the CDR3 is TGTGCCAGCAGCTACCCGCGGGGAACGGGCGAGCAGTACTTC. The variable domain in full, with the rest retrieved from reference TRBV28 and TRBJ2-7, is DVKVTQSSRYLVKRTGEKVFLECVQDMDHENMFWYRQDPGLGLRLIYFSYDVKMKEKGDIPEGYSVSREKKERFSLILESASTNQTSMYLCASSYPRGTGEQYFGPGTRLTVT.

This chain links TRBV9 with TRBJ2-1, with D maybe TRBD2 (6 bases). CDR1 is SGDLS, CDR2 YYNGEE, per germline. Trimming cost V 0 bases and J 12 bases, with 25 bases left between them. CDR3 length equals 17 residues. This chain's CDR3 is CASSVEGLGSLAGSQFF. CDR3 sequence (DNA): TGTGCCAGCAGCGTAGAGGGACTGGGCTCACTCGCCGGCTCGCAGTTCTTC.

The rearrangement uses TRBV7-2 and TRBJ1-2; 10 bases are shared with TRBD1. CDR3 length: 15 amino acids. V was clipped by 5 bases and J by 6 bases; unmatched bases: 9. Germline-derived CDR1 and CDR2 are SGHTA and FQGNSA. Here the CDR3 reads CASSVSGTGDNGYTF. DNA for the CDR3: TGTGCCAGCAGCGTATCCGGGACAGGGGATAATGGCTACACCTTC.

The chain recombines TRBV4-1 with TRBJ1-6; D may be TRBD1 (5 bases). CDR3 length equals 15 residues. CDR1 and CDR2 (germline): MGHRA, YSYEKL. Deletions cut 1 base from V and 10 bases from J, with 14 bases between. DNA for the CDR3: TGCGCCAGCAGCCAAGGTCGACAGTATCCCTCACCCCTCCACTTT. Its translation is CASSQGRQYPSPLHF.

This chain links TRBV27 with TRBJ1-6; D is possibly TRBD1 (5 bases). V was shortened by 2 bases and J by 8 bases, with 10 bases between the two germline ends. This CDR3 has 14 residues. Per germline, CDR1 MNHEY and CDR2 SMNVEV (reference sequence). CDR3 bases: TGTGCCAGCAGTTTAGTTGCAGGGTATTCACCCCTCCACTTT. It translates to CASSLVAGYSPLHF.

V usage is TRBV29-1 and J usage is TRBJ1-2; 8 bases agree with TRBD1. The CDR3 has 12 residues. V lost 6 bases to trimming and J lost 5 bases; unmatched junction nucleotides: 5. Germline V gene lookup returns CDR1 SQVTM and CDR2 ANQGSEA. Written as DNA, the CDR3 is TGCAGCGTCGGGACAGGCTATTATGGCTACACCTTC. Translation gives CSVGTGYYGYTF.

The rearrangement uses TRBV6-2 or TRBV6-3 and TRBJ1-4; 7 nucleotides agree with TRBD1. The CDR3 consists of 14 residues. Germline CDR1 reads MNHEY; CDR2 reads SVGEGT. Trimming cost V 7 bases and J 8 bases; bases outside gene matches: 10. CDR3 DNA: TGTGCCAGCACCCCAGGAGGGGGCGCGGAAAAACTGTTTTTT. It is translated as CASTPGGGAEKLFF.

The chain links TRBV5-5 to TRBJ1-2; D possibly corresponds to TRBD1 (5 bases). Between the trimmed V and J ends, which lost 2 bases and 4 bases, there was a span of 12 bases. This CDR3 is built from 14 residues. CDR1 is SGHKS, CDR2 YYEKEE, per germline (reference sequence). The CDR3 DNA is TGTGCCAGCAGCTTCGGGGGGAAAGGCTATGGCTACACCTTC. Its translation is CASSFGGKGYGYTF.

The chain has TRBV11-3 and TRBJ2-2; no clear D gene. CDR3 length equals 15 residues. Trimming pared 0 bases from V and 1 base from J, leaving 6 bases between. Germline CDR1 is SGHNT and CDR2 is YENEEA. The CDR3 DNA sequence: TGTGCCAGCAGCTTAGAACACCTGAACACCGGGGAGCTGTTTTTT. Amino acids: CASSLEHLNTGELFF. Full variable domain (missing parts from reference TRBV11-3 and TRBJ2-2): EAGVVQSPRYKIIEKKQPVAFWCNPISGHNTLYWYLQNLGQGPELLIRYENEEAVDDSQLPKDRFSAERLKGVDSTLKIQPAELGDSAVYLCASSLEHLNTGELFFGEGSRLTVL.

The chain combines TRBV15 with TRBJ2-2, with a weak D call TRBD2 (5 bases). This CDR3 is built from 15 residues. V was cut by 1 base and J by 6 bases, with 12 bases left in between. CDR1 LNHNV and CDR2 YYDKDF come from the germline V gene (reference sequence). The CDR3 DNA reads TGTGCCACCAGCAGAGGCGGGTTTCAGGCCGGGGAGCTGTTTTTT. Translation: CATSRGGFQAGELFF.

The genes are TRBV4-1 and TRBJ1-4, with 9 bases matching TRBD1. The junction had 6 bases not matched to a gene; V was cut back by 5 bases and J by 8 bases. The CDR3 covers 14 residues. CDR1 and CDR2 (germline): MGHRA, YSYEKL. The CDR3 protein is CASSFRTGDEKLFF. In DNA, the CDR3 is TGCGCCAGCAGCTTTAGGACAGGGGACGAAAAACTGTTTTTT.

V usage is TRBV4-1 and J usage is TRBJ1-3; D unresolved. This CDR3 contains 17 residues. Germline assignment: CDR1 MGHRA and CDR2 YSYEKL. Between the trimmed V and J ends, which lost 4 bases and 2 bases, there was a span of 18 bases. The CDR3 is CASSLGPATRPGNTIYF. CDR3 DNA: TGCGCCAGCAGCCTGGGCCCGGCCACCCGACCTGGAAACACCATATATTTT.

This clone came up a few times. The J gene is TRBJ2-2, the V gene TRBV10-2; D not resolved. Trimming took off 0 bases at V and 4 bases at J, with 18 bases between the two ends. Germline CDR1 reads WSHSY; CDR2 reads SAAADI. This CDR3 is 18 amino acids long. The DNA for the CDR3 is TGCGCCAGCAGTGAGTCTCTGGCGGCGGCCCACGGCACCGGGGAGCTGTTTTTT. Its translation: CASSESLAAAHGTGELFF.

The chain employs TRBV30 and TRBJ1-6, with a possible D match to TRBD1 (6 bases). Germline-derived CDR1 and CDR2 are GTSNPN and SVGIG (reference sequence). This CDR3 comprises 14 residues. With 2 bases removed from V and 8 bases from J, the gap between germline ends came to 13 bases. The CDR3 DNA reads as TGTGCCTGGAGTCAGGGCAGGGGACATTCACCCCTCCACTTT. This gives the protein CAWSQGRGHSPLHF.

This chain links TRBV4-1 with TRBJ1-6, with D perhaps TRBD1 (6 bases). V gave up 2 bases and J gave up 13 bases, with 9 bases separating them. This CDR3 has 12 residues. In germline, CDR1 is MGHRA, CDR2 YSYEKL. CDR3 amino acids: CASSQPTGPLHF. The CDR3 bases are TGCGCCAGCAGCCAACCGACAGGCCCCCTCCACTTT.

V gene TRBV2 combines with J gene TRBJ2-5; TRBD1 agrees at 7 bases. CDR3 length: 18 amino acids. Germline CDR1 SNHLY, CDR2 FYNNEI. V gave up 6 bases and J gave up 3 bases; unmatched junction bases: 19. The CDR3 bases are TGTGCCAGCAGCAGGGGGTTCCCCATCTCGACGGCGGAAGAGACCCAGTACTTC. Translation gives CASSRGFPISTAEETQYF.

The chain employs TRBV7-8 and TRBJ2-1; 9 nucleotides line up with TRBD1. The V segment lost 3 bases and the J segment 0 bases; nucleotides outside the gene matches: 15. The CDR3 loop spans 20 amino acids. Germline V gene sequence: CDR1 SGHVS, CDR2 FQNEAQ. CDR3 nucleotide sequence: TGTGCCAGCAGCTTCATCCCCCGGGACAGGGCCCAACCCTCCTACAATGAGCAGTTCTTC. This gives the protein CASSFIPRDRAQPSYNEQFF. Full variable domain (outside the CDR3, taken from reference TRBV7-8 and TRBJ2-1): GAGVSQSPRYKVAKRGQDVALRCDPISGHVSLFWYQQALGQGPEFLTYFQNEAQLDKSGLPSDRFFAERPEGSVSTLKIQRTQQEDSAVYLCASSFIPRDRAQPSYNEQFFGPGTRLTVL.

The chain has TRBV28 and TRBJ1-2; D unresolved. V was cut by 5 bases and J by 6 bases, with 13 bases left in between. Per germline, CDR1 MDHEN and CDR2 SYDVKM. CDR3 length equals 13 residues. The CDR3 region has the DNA TGTGCCAGCAGTAGGAGGTCAACGGATGGCTACACCTTC. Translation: CASSRRSTDGYTF.

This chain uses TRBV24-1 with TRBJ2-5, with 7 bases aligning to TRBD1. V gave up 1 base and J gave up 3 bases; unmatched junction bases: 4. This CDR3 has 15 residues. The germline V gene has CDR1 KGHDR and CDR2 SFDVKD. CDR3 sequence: CATSDFVQGKETQYF. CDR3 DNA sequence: TGTGCCACCAGTGATTTTGTACAGGGGAAAGAGACCCAGTACTTC.

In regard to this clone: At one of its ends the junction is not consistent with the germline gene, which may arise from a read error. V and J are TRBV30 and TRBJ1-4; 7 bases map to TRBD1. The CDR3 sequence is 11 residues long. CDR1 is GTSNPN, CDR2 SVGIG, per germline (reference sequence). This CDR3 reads CAWSVGGDSVF. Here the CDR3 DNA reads TGTGCCTGGAGTGTAGGTGGGGACAGTGTTTTT.

As DNA, the CDR3 is TGTGCCAGCAGGTCGTACGGGGCGGGACTAGCCTACGAGCAGTACTTC. As protein: CASRSYGAGLAYEQYF. The J gene is TRBJ2-7, the V gene TRBV28; 8 nucleotides agree with TRBD2. V trimming: 6 bases; J trimming: 2 bases; junction bases outside the gene matches: 12. The CDR3 loop spans 16 amino acids. Germline-derived CDR1 and CDR2 are MDHEN and SYDVKM.

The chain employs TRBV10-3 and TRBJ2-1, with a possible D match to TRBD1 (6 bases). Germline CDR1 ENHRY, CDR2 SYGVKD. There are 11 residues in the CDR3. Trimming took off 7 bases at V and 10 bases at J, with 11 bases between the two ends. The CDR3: CAITDTGEQFF. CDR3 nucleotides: TGTGCCATCACCGACACAGGGGAGCAGTTCTTC.

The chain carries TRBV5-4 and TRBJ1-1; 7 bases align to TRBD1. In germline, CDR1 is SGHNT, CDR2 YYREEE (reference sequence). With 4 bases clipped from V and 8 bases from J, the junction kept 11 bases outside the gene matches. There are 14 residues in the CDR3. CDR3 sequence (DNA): TGTGCCAGCAGCCCGCAGGGGGGAAGCGACGAAGCTTTCTTT. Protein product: CASSPQGGSDEAFF.

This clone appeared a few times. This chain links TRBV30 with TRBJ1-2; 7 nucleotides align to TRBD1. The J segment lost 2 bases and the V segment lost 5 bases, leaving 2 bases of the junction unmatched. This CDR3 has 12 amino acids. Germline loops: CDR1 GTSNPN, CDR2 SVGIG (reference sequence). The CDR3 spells CAWDRENYGYTF. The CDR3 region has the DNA TGTGCCTGGGACAGGGAGAACTATGGCTACACCTTC.

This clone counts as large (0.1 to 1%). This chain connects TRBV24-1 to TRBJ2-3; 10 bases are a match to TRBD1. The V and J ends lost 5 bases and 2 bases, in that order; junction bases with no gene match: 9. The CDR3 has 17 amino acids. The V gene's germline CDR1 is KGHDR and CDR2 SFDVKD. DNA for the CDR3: TGTGCCACCAGTGCCAAGTGGACAGGGGGGGACACAGATACGCAGTATTTT. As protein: CATSAKWTGGDTDTQYF.

Here the CDR3 reads CASSLNTGELFF. DNA of the CDR3: TGTGCCAGCAGCCTGAACACCGGGGAGCTGTTTTTT. The V gene is TRBV5-6, the J gene TRBJ2-2; D gene unclear. This CDR3 has 12 amino acids. The germline CDR1 and CDR2 sequences are SGHDT and YYEEEE. V dropped 4 bases and J dropped 1 base, with 2 bases sitting between them. Looking up the rest from reference TRBV5-6 and TRBJ2-2 gives the full variable domain: DAGVTQSPTHLIKTRGQQVTLRCSPKSGHDTVSWYQQALGQGPQFIFQYYEEEERQRGNFPDRFSGHQFPNYSSELNVNALLLGDSALYLCASSLNTGELFFGEGSRLTVL.

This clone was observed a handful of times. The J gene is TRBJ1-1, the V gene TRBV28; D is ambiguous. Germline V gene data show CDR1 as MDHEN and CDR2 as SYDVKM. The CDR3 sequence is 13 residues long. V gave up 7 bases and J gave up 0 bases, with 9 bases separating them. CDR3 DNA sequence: TGTGCCAGCAACTCCCCTATGAACACTGAAGCTTTCTTT. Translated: CASNSPMNTEAFF.